The next 23 T cell receptor beta chains were all read from a single sample in a study of blood T cell repertoires in COVID-19. The method was immunoSEQ multiplex PCR; TCRdb's version includes in-frame clones alone and lacks a portion of them. The sample lists under 350,000 clones; roughly 90% were seen once. The sequenced sample was PBMCs or T cells enriched from blood (not recorded which). These receptors were taken from a man in his fifties or sixties who had recovered from COVID-19.

The chain is built from TRBV11-1 and TRBJ2-1; TRBD1 might be the D (6 bases). From germline, CDR1 is SGHAT and CDR2 FQDESV (reference sequence). The V end was cut by 5 bases, the J end by 3 bases, with 14 bases between. CDR3 length: 15 amino acids. This CDR3 is CASSDLRTVYNEQFF. The CDR3 coding sequence is TGTGCCAGCAGCGACCTTAGGACAGTCTACAATGAGCAGTTCTTC.

V and J are TRBV5-4 and TRBJ1-4; maybe TRBD1 (5 bases). Trimming removed 3 bases at V and 5 bases at J, with 8 bases between. The CDR3 has 13 residues. CDR1 SGHNT and CDR2 YYREEE come from the germline V gene (reference sequence). In DNA, the CDR3 is TGTGCCAGCAGCTGGGGGGGAAATGAAAAACTGTTTTTT. Translating gives CASSWGGNEKLFF.

The chain recombines TRBV5-8 with TRBJ1-3, with TRBD1 identical over 7 bases. V trimming: 2 bases; J trimming: 0 bases; junction bases outside the gene matches: 5. The CDR3 loop spans 16 amino acids. Germline V gene data show CDR1 as SGHTS and CDR2 as YDEGEE. The chain's CDR3 is CASSFHRGFSGNTIYF. The DNA of the CDR3 is TGTGCCAGCAGCTTCCACAGGGGATTCTCTGGAAACACCATATATTTT.

A few counts support this clone. The V gene is TRBV4-1, the J gene TRBJ2-7; the match to TRBD1 covers 10 bases. V gave up 3 bases and J gave up 6 bases; unmatched junction bases: 2. The germline V gene has CDR1 MGHRA and CDR2 YSYEKL. This CDR3 region has 13 residues. For the CDR3, the DNA is TGCGCCAGCAGCCAGAGGGACAGGGGCGAGCAGTACTTC. Residues: CASSQRDRGEQYF.

This sequence joins TRBV30 and TRBJ1-5; TRBD1 is a possible D gene (5 bases). CDR3 length: 17 amino acids. V shed 0 bases and J shed 6 bases, with 21 bases lying between them. Germline V gives CDR1 GTSNPN, CDR2 SVGIG (reference sequence). This CDR3 is CAWSVSWDRGSGQPQHF. As DNA, the CDR3 is TGTGCCTGGAGTGTATCCTGGGACCGGGGGTCGGGTCAGCCCCAGCATTTT.

V usage is TRBV11-3 and J usage is TRBJ1-1; D might be TRBD1 (5 bases). The V gene lost 1 base and the J gene lost 0 bases, with 6 bases spanning the gap. The CDR3 sequence is 14 residues long. Germline V gene data show CDR1 as SGHNT and CDR2 as YENEEA. CDR3 in amino acids: CASSLGGMNTEAFF. The CDR3 region has the DNA TGTGCCAGCAGCTTAGGGGGCATGAACACTGAAGCTTTCTTT. Filled out from reference TRBV11-3 and TRBJ1-1, the complete variable domain reads EAGVVQSPRYKIIEKKQPVAFWCNPISGHNTLYWYLQNLGQGPELLIRYENEEAVDDSQLPKDRFSAERLKGVDSTLKIQPAELGDSAVYLCASSLGGMNTEAFFGQGTRLTVV.

V and J are TRBV28 and TRBJ2-7; 10 bases agree with TRBD1. Germline assignment: CDR1 MDHEN and CDR2 SYDVKM. The CDR3 extends over 14 amino acids. The trim removed 6 bases at V and 3 bases at J, leaving 5 bases unmatched. The CDR3 sequence: CASRMTGGGYEQYF. CDR3 bases: TGTGCCAGCAGAATGACAGGGGGCGGCTACGAGCAGTACTTC.

This chain links TRBV6-5 with TRBJ2-3, with D possibly TRBD2 on 5 matching bases. The germline gives CDR1 MNHEY, CDR2 SVGAGI. Trimming left V 6 bases short and J 1 base short, with 11 bases between. The CDR3 consists of 14 residues. This CDR3 is CASRGGRRTDTQYF. The CDR3, as DNA: TGTGCCAGCAGGGGCGGGCGACGCACAGATACGCAGTATTTT.

The chain joins TRBV5-1 to TRBJ2-7; unclear D gene. This CDR3 has 14 residues. Trimming took off 4 bases at V and 6 bases at J, with 17 bases between the two ends. The V gene's germline CDR1 is SGHRS and CDR2 YFSETQ. CDR3 DNA: TGCGCCAGCAGCGCGGCCGATTCGGCAGCCGAGCAGTACTTC. Translated, it gives CASSAADSAAEQYF. The full variable domain, with the rest looked up from reference TRBV5-1 and TRBJ2-7, is KAGVTQTPRYLIKTRGQQVTLSCSPISGHRSVSWYQQTPGQGLQFLFEYFSETQRNKGNFPGRFSGRQFSNSRSEMNVSTLELGDSALYLCASSAADSAAEQYFGPGTRLTVT.

J is TRBJ1-1 and V is TRBV6-5; the match to TRBD1 covers 9 bases. V lost 4 bases, J lost 4 bases, and 10 bases stayed unmatched. Germline CDR1 MNHEY, CDR2 SVGAGI. CDR3 length: 16 amino acids. In DNA, the CDR3 is TGTGCCAGCAGTTGGGGACAGGGCATTGACGGCACTGAAGCTTTCTTT. Translating gives CASSWGQGIDGTEAFF.

The J gene is TRBJ1-5, the V gene TRBV4-3; D is unclear. The germline gives CDR1 LGHNA, CDR2 YSLEER. With 0 bases removed from V and 5 bases from J, the gap between germline ends came to 5 bases. The CDR3 consists of 13 residues. The CDR3 sequence: CASSQDLYQPQHF. CDR3 nucleotide sequence: TGCGCCAGCAGCCAAGATTTATATCAGCCCCAGCATTTT.

The gene calls are TRBV19 and TRBJ2-3, with TRBD2 matching 11 bases. The ends lost 2 bases at V and 6 bases at J; junction bases unmatched: 4. Germline CDR1 LNHDA, CDR2 SQIVND (reference sequence). The CDR3 contains 15 residues. The CDR3 region has the DNA TGTGCCAGTAGTATACTTAGCGGGGGGGCTGATACGCAGTATTTT. As protein: CASSILSGGADTQYF.

The V and J genes are TRBV5-1 and TRBJ1-2; D gene unclear. This CDR3 is built from 14 residues. Germline V gene data show CDR1 as SGHRS and CDR2 as YFSETQ. V was pared by 6 bases and J by 1 base, with 13 bases between. CDR3 sequence reads: CASNPSGVNYGYTF. CDR3 nucleotides: TGCGCCAGCAACCCGTCCGGGGTTAACTATGGCTACACCTTC. Filled out from reference TRBV5-1 and TRBJ1-2, the complete variable domain reads KAGVTQTPRYLIKTRGQQVTLSCSPISGHRSVSWYQQTPGQGLQFLFEYFSETQRNKGNFPGRFSGRQFSNSRSEMNVSTLELGDSALYLCASNPSGVNYGYTFGSGTRLTVV.

This chain links TRBV27 with TRBJ1-1; a possible D gene is TRBD1 (5 bases). This CDR3 region has 19 residues. From germline, CDR1 is MNHEY and CDR2 SMNVEV (reference sequence). Between the trimmed V and J ends, which lost 4 bases and 1 base, there was a span of 25 bases. CDR3 in amino acids: CASSSILRASLSRNTEAFF. CDR3 nucleotide sequence: TGTGCCAGCAGTTCAATTCTCAGGGCCTCCCTTAGCCGGAACACTGAAGCTTTCTTT.

This clone was seen a single time. This rearrangement joins TRBV9 to TRBJ1-2; 12 nucleotides match TRBD1. After removal of 2 bases from V and 7 bases from J, the junction contained 6 bases not matched to a gene. CDR1 is SGDLS, CDR2 YYNGEE, per germline. This CDR3 spans 15 amino acids. Here the CDR3 DNA reads TGTGCCAGCAGCGTTAGAGGGACAGGGGGCTCTGGCTACACCTTC. Translation gives CASSVRGTGGSGYTF.

The CDR3 bases are TGTGCCAGCAGTAACTACAGGGGTCAAGGAAACACCATATATTTT. Translated, it gives CASSNYRGQGNTIYF. The chain links TRBV14 to TRBJ1-3, with 7 bases that match TRBD1. Germline lookup yields CDR1 SGHDN and CDR2 FVKESK. The CDR3 consists of 15 residues. J was trimmed by 4 bases and V by 6 bases; bases with no gene match: 9.

This clone was detected once. This chain uses TRBV5-4 with TRBJ1-6; tentative D call: TRBD1 (6 bases). The germline gives CDR1 SGHNT, CDR2 YYREEE (reference sequence). This CDR3 has 15 amino acids. V shed 0 bases and J shed 7 bases, with 11 bases lying between them. CDR3 in amino acids: CASSLAGVLNSPLHF. The CDR3 DNA is TGTGCCAGCAGCTTGGCAGGGGTTCTCAATTCACCCCTCCACTTT.

The chain combines TRBV19 with TRBJ2-5; no reliable D call. This CDR3 region has 14 residues. CDR1 is LNHDA and CDR2 is SQIVND in the germline V gene (reference sequence). V shed 1 base and J shed 5 bases, with 11 bases lying between them. CDR3 protein: CASSIGWSQETQYF. In nucleotides, the CDR3 is TGTGCCAGTAGTATAGGTTGGAGTCAGGAGACCCAGTACTTC.

This clone appeared a few times. V gene TRBV3-1 (or the pseudogene TRBV3-2) combines with J gene TRBJ2-4; no clear D. V was clipped by 5 bases and J by 4 bases, with 3 bases between them. The CDR3 covers 11 residues. Germline V gives CDR1 LGHDT, CDR2 YNNKEL (reference sequence). DNA for the CDR3: TGTGCCAGCAGCTCTAAAAACATTCAGTACTTC. As protein: CASSSKNIQYF.

This clone was recorded a few times. The chain joins TRBV7-8 to TRBJ2-7, with 11 bases fitting TRBD2. After removal of 3 bases from V and 6 bases from J, the junction contained 7 bases not matched to a gene. CDR3 length: 15 residues. The germline CDR1 and CDR2 sequences are SGHVS and FQNEAQ. Here the CDR3 reads CASSLTTSGNSEQYF. In DNA, the CDR3 is TGTGCCAGCAGCTTGACGACTAGCGGGAACTCCGAGCAGTACTTC.

The chain combines TRBV25-1 with TRBJ2-5; possibly TRBD2 for D (6 bases). V was clipped by 2 bases and J by 4 bases, with 11 bases between them. Germline CDR1 and CDR2: MGHDK and SYGVNS. This CDR3 region has 14 residues. In DNA form, the CDR3 reads TGTGCCAGCAGTGAAGGGACTTTTCCAGAGACCCAGTACTTC. This encodes CASSEGTFPETQYF.

The CDR3 region is CASSYSTGANSPLHF. The CDR3 DNA reads TGTGCCAGCAGTTACTCTACCGGAGCAAATTCACCCCTCCACTTT. This rearrangement joins TRBV6-5 to TRBJ1-6; D is uncertain. The CDR3 is 15 residues long. V lost 0 bases and J lost 7, with 10 bases in between. CDR1 and CDR2 (germline): MNHEY, SVGAGI.

This chain joins TRBV7-8 and TRBJ2-5; 15 bases fit TRBD2. This CDR3 is 18 amino acids long. From germline, CDR1 is SGHVS and CDR2 FQNEAQ. Trimming took 7 bases from V and 6 from J; bases not matched to a gene: 15. DNA for the CDR3: TGTGCCAGCACCGGACTAGCGGGAGGGCGCAACAACGGGCAGACCCAGTACTTC. Translating it yields CASTGLAGGRNNGQTQYF.